The 19 T cell receptor beta chains below come from one sample, sequenced in a study of blood T cell repertoires in COVID-19. The assay was immunoSEQ multiplex PCR, and TCRdb's table has in-frame clones only and misses some. The sample has tens of thousands of clones, approximately 85% seen once. The sequenced sample was peripheral blood. These receptors were taken from a human donor in a cohort sampled during active COVID-19.

The rearrangement links TRBV6-4 to TRBJ2-1; 8 nucleotides align to TRBD2. This CDR3 has 15 amino acids. The germline gives CDR1 MRHNA, CDR2 SNTAGT. V trimming: 4 bases; J trimming: 6 bases; junction bases outside the gene matches: 8. The CDR3 reads CASSVTAGAGNEQFF. In DNA form, the CDR3 reads TGTGCCAGCAGTGTCACAGCGGGAGCCGGCAATGAGCAGTTCTTC.

The rearrangement uses TRBV28 and TRBJ1-2; no definite D call. The CDR3 is 14 amino acids. CDR1 is MDHEN and CDR2 is SYDVKM in the germline V gene. V lost 0 bases to trimming and J lost 3 bases, with 8 bases between them. The CDR3 sequence: CASSLWVSDYGYTF. In DNA form, the CDR3 reads TGTGCCAGCAGTTTATGGGTTTCGGACTATGGCTACACCTTC.

The chain joins TRBV11-3 to TRBJ2-3; D gene unclear. Germline assignment: CDR1 SGHNT and CDR2 YENEEA. V lost 5 bases, J lost 7 bases, and 10 bases lay in between. The CDR3 totals 12 residues. In DNA form, the CDR3 reads TGTGCCAGCAGCCCTGGGCCACATACGCAGTATTTT. Encoded protein: CASSPGPHTQYF.

The chain has TRBV5-5 and TRBJ2-5, with 7 nucleotides matching TRBD1. J gave up 8 bases and V 4 bases, and 11 bases lay outside the gene matches. CDR1 is SGHKS, CDR2 YYEKEE, per germline (reference sequence). The CDR3 runs to 14 residues. The CDR3 DNA is TGTGCCAGCAGCGCGGCGGACAGGATGTCAACCCAGTACTTC. The encoded protein is CASSAADRMSTQYF.

The chain carries TRBV5-1 and TRBJ1-1, with TRBD1 matching over 7 bases. The CDR3 is 16 amino acids. Trimming cost V 4 bases and J 1 base; bases outside gene matches: 10. CDR1 SGHRS and CDR2 YFSETQ come from the germline V gene. The CDR3 DNA sequence: TGCGCCAGCAGCACAAATAGACAGGGAGGGAACACTGAAGCTTTCTTT. Translating gives CASSTNRQGGNTEAFF.

The chain combines TRBV15 with TRBJ1-5; the D is unclear. Trimming cost V 0 bases and J 0 bases, with 3 bases left between them. CDR3 length: 14 residues. Per germline, CDR1 LNHNV and CDR2 YYDKDF (reference sequence). The chain's CDR3 is CATSRDHSNQPQHF. The CDR3 DNA is TGTGCCACCAGCAGAGATCATAGCAATCAGCCCCAGCATTTT.

This clone was detected once. V usage is TRBV28 and J usage is TRBJ1-2, with 12 bases that match TRBD1. CDR1 is MDHEN, CDR2 SYDVKM, per germline. This CDR3 has 15 amino acids. V lost 4 bases and J lost 7; bases outside the gene matches: 7. The CDR3 coding sequence is TGTGCCAGCAGTTCCACCGGGACAGGGGGCCGTGGCTACACCTTC. Translated: CASSSTGTGGRGYTF.

This clone has more than one count but fewer than ten. The chain uses TRBV5-6 and TRBJ1-6; a weak D match, TRBD1 (5 bases). The CDR3 totals 14 residues. The V gene lost 0 bases and the J gene lost 10 bases, with 11 bases spanning the gap. Germline values: CDR1 SGHDT, CDR2 YYEEEE. CDR3 sequence (DNA): TGTGCCAGCAGCTTGGTCGGTCAGGGATCACCCCTCCACTTT. This codes for CASSLVGQGSPLHF.

The CDR3: CASRDRGRKPWTEQFF. In nucleotides, the CDR3 is TGTGCCAGCAGAGACAGGGGGCGCAAGCCGTGGACTGAGCAGTTCTTC. The rearrangement links TRBV3-1 (or the pseudogene TRBV3-2) to TRBJ2-1; the match to TRBD1 covers 10 bases. With 6 bases clipped from V and 9 bases from J, the junction kept 14 bases outside the gene matches. Per germline, CDR1 LGHDT and CDR2 YNNKEL (reference sequence). The CDR3 is 16 amino acids.

V usage is TRBV10-3 and J usage is TRBJ1-3; possibly TRBD1 for D (6 bases). V was pared by 6 bases and J by 3 bases, with 6 bases between. Germline loops: CDR1 ENHRY, CDR2 SYGVKD. The CDR3 totals 12 residues. The CDR3 here is CAIRDSGNTIYF. For the CDR3, the DNA is TGTGCCATCAGGGACAGTGGAAACACCATATATTTT.

V is TRBV6-6 and J is TRBJ2-7; tentatively, D is TRBD1 (8 bases). This CDR3 has 14 amino acids. CDR1 and CDR2 (germline): MNHNY, SVGAGI (reference sequence). Trimming shortened V by 6 bases and J by 7 bases, and 19 bases separated the two germline ends. For the CDR3, the DNA is TGTGCCAGCAGACCCAGCGGACAGGGAGGGGAGCAGTACGTC. Its translation: CASRPSGQGGEQYV.

The gene calls are TRBV24-1 and TRBJ1-5; 8 positions agree with TRBD1. The length of the CDR3 is 15 residues. The germline V gene has CDR1 KGHDR and CDR2 SFDVKD. Trimming took 7 bases from V and 4 from J; bases not matched to a gene: 8. The CDR3 loop reads CATSEGQGRNQPQHF. CDR3 nucleotide sequence: TGTGCCACCAGCGAAGGACAGGGCCGGAATCAGCCCCAGCATTTT.

The chain employs TRBV5-4 and TRBJ2-1; the match to TRBD2 covers 10 bases. The germline V gene has CDR1 SGHNT and CDR2 YYREEE (reference sequence). V lost 1 base to trimming and J lost 5 bases; unmatched junction nucleotides: 6. The CDR3 covers 16 residues. The CDR3 loop is CASSLLAGGYNNEQFF. DNA for the CDR3: TGTGCCAGCAGCTTGTTAGCGGGGGGATATAACAATGAGCAGTTCTTC.

This chain joins TRBV7-9 and TRBJ1-4, with 9 nucleotides matching TRBD1. Per germline, CDR1 SEHNR and CDR2 FQNEAQ (reference sequence). The ends lost 5 bases at V and 8 bases at J; junction bases unmatched: 9. This CDR3 region has 15 residues. CDR3 coding DNA: TGTGCCAGCAGCCCAACAGGGGGCATCGGCGAAAAACTGTTTTTT. Its translation: CASSPTGGIGEKLFF.

On this clone itself: The junction does not match germline at one end; this may be a read error. V and J are TRBV30 and TRBJ2-1, with 9 bases matching TRBD1. CDR1 and CDR2 from the germline V gene are GTSNPN and SVGIG (reference sequence). This CDR3 comprises 13 residues. CDR3 bases: TGTGCCTGGAACCGTATGGGACAGGGCCCATCGGTCTTC. Protein sequence: CAWNRMGQGPSVF.

This clone was seen repeatedly, ten times or more. This chain uses TRBV24-1 with TRBJ1-5; tentatively, D is TRBD1 (5 bases). Trimming cost V 1 base and J 4 bases, with 7 bases left between them. The CDR3 has 14 residues. Germline-derived CDR1 and CDR2 are KGHDR and SFDVKD. In DNA, the CDR3 is TGTGCCACCAGTGATTTTGGGGGGAATCAGCCCCAGCATTTT. It codes for CATSDFGGNQPQHF.

The J gene is TRBJ2-5, the V gene TRBV10-3; 14 positions match TRBD2. Germline V gives CDR1 ENHRY, CDR2 SYGVKD. The CDR3 length is 19 residues. V was pared by 1 base and J by 5 bases, with 12 bases of the junction left unmatched. CDR3 nucleotide sequence: TGTGCCATCAGTGAGTTGGGACAGGCGGGACTAGCGGGGGCCGAGACCCAGTACTTC. It codes for CAISELGQAGLAGAETQYF.

V and J are TRBV7-2 and TRBJ1-2; D remains ambiguous. The CDR3 loop spans 14 amino acids. V lost 2 bases and J lost 8, with 15 bases in between. The germline V gene encodes CDR1 SGHTA and CDR2 FQGNSA. The CDR3 DNA follows: TGTGCCAGCAGCTTACAACGGGAGGCTGGGGGCTACACCTTC. Its translation: CASSLQREAGGYTF.

V and J are TRBV4-1 and TRBJ1-3, with TRBD1 matching 8 bases. Germline CDR1 MGHRA, CDR2 YSYEKL. V lost 3 bases to trimming and J lost 5 bases; unmatched junction nucleotides: 3. The CDR3 length is 14 residues. CDR3 bases: TGCGCCAGCAGCCAGAGGACAGGGAGAAACACCATATATTTT. This translates into CASSQRTGRNTIYF.